This entry describes one TCR beta chain. The source of the sample is a study of T-cell memory formation after mild COVID-19. Per germline, CDR1 PRHDT and CDR2 FYEKMQ (reference sequence). Trimming at V came to 5 bases and at J to 4 bases, leaving 6 bases not matched to a gene. There are 16 residues in the CDR3. TCRdb processed the 5' RACE reads anew with MiXCR; each CDR3 protein has one entry. The repertoire holds some 260,000 distinct CDR3 sequences, with about 17% as singletons. Sequences were obtained from PBMCs or a T cell subset sorted from them (not recorded which). The receptor's source is a man between 18 and 29 years old who had mild COVID-19 (a few samples of this study predate the infection). Cell type and time point are not known. The V and J genes are TRBV13 and TRBJ2-5; TRBD2 matches at 14 bases. CDR3 DNA sequence: TGTGCCAGCAGCATCCAGACTAGCGGGGGGGCAGAGACCCAGTACTTC. This encodes CASSIQTSGGAETQYF.